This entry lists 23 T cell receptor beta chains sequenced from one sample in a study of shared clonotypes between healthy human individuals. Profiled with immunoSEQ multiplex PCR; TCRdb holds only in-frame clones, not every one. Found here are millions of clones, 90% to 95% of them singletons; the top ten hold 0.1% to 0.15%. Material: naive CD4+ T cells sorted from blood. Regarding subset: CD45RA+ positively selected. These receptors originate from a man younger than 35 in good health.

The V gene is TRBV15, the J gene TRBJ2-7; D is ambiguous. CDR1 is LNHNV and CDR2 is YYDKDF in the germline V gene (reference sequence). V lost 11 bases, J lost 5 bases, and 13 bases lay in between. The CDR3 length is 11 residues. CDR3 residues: CAVGPQDEQYF. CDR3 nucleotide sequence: TGTGCCGTCGGACCCCAGGACGAGCAGTACTTC.

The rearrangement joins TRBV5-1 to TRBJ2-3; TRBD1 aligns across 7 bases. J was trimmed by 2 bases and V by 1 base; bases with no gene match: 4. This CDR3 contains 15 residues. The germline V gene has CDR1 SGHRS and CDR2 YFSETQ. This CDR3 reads CASSLMGQHTDTQYF. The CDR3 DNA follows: TGCGCCAGCAGCTTGATGGGACAGCACACAGATACGCAGTATTTT.

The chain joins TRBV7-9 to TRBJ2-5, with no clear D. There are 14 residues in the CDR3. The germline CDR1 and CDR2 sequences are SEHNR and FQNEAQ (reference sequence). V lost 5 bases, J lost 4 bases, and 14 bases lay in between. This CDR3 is CASSLSIPGETQYF. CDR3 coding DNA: TGTGCCAGCAGCCTGAGTATCCCGGGAGAGACCCAGTACTTC.

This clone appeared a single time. The CDR3 region is CASSYRNSYGYTF. The DNA for the CDR3 is TGTGCCAGCAGTTACAGGAATTCCTATGGCTACACCTTC. The chain recombines TRBV6-5 with TRBJ1-2; D remains unclear. The V gene's germline CDR1 is MNHEY and CDR2 SVGAGI. This CDR3 has 13 residues. Trimming left V 2 bases short and J 4 bases short, with 8 bases between.

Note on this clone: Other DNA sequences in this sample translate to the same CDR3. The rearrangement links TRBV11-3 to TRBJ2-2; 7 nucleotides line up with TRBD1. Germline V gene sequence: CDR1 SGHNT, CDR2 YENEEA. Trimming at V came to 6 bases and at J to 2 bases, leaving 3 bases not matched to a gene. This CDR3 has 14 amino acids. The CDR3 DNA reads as TGTGCCAGCAGTCGGGACAGTAACACCGGGGAGCTGTTTTTT. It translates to CASSRDSNTGELFF.

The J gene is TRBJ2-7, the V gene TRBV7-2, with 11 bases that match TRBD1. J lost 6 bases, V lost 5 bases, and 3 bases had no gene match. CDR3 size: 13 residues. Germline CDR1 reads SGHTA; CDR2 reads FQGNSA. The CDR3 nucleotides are TGTGCCAGCAGCGTGGACAGGGGGCTCGAGCAGTACTTC. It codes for CASSVDRGLEQYF.

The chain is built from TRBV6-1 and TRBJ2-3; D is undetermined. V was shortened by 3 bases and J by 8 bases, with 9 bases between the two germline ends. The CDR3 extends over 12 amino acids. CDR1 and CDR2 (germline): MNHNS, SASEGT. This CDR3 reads CASSELGSTQYF. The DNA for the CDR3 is TGTGCCAGCAGTGAGCTGGGTAGTACGCAGTATTTT.

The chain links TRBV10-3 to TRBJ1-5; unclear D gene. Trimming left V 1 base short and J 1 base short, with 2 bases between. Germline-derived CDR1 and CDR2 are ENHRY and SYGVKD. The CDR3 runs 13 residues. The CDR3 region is CAISELSNQPQHF. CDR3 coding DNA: TGTGCCATCAGTGAGTTGAGCAATCAGCCCCAGCATTTT.

The CDR3: CASRPSFSYADNQPQHF. For the CDR3, the DNA is TGTGCAAGTCGCCCCTCTTTCTCTTACGCGGACAATCAGCCCCAGCATTTT. This chain connects TRBV12-2 to TRBJ1-5. TRBV12-2 is designated a pseudogene. CDR3 size: 17 residues.

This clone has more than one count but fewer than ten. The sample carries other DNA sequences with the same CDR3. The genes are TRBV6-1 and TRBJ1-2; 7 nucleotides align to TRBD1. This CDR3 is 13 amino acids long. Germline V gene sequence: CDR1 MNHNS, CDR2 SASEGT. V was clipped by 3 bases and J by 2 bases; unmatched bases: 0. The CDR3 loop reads CASSEGQNYGYTF. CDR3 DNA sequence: TGTGCCAGCAGTGAGGGACAGAACTATGGCTACACCTTC.

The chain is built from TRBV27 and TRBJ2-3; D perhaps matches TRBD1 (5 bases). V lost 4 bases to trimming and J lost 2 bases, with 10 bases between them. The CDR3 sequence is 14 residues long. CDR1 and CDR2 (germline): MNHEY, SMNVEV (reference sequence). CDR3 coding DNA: TGTGCCAGCAGTTGGGGCAGGGACACAGATACGCAGTATTTT. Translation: CASSWGRDTDTQYF.

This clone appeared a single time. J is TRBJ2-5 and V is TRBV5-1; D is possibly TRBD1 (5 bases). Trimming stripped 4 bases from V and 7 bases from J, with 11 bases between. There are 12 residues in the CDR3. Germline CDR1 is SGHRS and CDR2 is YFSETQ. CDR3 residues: CASSTERGTQYF. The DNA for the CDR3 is TGCGCCAGCAGCACCGAAAGGGGGACCCAGTACTTC.

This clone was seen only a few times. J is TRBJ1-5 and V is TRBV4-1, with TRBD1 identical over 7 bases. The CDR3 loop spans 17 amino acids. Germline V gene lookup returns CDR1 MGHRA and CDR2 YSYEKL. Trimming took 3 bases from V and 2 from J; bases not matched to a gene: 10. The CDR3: CASSQERQGAGNQPQHF. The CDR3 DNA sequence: TGCGCCAGCAGCCAGGAGAGACAGGGCGCAGGCAATCAGCCCCAGCATTTT.

The CDR3 reads CASSEGHLAVFF. As DNA, the CDR3 is TGCGCCAGCAGTGAGGGTCATTTAGCGGTTTTCTTT. The chain uses TRBV10-2 and TRBJ1-1; D unclear. The CDR3 totals 12 residues. V was pared by 2 bases and J by 13 bases, with 14 bases between. The germline gives CDR1 WSHSY, CDR2 SAAADI.

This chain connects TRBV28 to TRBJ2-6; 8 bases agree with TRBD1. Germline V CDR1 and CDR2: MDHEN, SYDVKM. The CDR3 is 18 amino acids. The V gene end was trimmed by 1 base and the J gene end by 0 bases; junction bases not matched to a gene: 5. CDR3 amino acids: CASSLSAGGSSGANVLTF. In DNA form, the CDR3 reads TGTGCCAGCAGTTTATCGGCAGGGGGCTCCTCTGGGGCCAACGTCCTGACTTTC.

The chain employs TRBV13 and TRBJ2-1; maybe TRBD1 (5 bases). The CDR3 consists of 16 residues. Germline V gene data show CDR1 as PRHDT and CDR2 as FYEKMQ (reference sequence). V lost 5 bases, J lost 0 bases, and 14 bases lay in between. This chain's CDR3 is CASSTRQPSSYNEQFF. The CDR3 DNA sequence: TGTGCCAGCAGCACCAGACAGCCAAGCTCCTACAATGAGCAGTTCTTC.

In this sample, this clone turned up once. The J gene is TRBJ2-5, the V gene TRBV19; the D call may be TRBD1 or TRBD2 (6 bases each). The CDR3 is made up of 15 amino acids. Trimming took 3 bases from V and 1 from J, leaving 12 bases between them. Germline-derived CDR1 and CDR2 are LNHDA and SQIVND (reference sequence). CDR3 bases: TGTGCCAGTAGTATTGTTGGGGGGCTCCAAGAGACCCAGTACTTC. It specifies CASSIVGGLQETQYF.

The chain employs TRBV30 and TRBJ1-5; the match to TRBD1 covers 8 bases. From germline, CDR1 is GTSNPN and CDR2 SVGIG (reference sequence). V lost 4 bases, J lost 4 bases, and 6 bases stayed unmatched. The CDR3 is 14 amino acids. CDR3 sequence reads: CAWTTGGLNQPQHF. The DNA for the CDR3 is TGTGCCTGGACCACAGGGGGTCTGAATCAGCCCCAGCATTTT.

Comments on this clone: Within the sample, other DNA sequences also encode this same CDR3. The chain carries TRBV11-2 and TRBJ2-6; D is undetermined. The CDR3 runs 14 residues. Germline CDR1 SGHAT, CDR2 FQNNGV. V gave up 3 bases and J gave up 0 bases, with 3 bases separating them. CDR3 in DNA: TGTGCCAGCAGCTTGATCTCTGGGGCCAACGTCCTGACTTTC. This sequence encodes CASSLISGANVLTF. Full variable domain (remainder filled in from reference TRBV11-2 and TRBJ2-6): EAGVAQSPRYKIIEKRQSVAFWCNPISGHATLYWYQQILGQGPKLLIQFQNNGVVDDSQLPKDRFSAERLKGVDSTLKIQPAKLEDSAVYLCASSLISGANVLTFGAGSRLTVL.

CDR3 loop: CASSVESEGGKNIQYF. CDR3 nucleotides: TGTGCCAGCAGCGTAGAGTCGGAGGGTGGCAAAAACATTCAGTACTTC. The V call is TRBV9, the J call TRBJ2-4, with D possibly matching TRBD2 (6 bases). V was clipped by 0 bases and J by 3 bases, with 13 bases between them. Germline assignment: CDR1 SGDLS and CDR2 YYNGEE. The CDR3 contains 16 residues.

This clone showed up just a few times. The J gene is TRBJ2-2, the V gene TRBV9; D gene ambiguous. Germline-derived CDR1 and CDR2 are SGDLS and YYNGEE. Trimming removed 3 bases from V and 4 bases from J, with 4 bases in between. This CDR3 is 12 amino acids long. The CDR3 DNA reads TGTGCCAGCAGCGCCTCCACCGGGGAGCTGTTTTTT. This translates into CASSASTGELFF.

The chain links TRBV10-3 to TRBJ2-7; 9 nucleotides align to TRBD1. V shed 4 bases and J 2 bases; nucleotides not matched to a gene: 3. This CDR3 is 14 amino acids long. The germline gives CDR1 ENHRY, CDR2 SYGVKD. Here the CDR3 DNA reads TGTGCCATCAGTGGGACAGGGGCGACCTACGAGCAGTACTTC. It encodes CAISGTGATYEQYF.

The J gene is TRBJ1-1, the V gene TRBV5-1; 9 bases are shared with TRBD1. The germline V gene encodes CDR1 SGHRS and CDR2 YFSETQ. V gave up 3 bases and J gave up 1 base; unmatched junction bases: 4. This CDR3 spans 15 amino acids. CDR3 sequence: CASSWGDRENTEAFF. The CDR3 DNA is TGCGCCAGCAGCTGGGGGGACAGGGAGAACACTGAAGCTTTCTTT.